The rows below give T cell receptor beta chains drawn from one sample of a study of T cells after posttransplantation cyclophosphamide. Profiling relied on immunoSEQ multiplex PCR, and the TCRdb table lists in-frame clones only, not all of them. This repertoire lists tens of thousands of clones without singletons; 5.5% to 8.5% sits in the top ten. The sample consisted of PBMCs. Source of these receptors: a woman aged 45 to 65 in good health and a related stem cell transplant donor. The CDR3 runs from the conserved cysteine through the conserved F or W. Fields, in order: J gene, V gene, CDR3 protein.

>TRBJ2-6|TRBV7-2
CASTPAVSGANVLTF
>TRBJ1-1|TRBV4-3
CASSLAAGDTEAFF
>TRBJ2-1|TRBV5-4
CASSLRSGLGNEQFF
>TRBJ2-7|TRBV7-2
CASSFYRVNQYEQYF
>TRBJ2-1|TRBV24-1
CATSPGEYNEQFF
>TRBJ2-7|TRBV11-2
CASTLWVRASYEQYF
>TRBJ2-7|TRBV7-9
CASSLVATGGGRDYEQYF
>TRBJ1-1|TRBV7-3
CASTNRGTGNTEAFF
>TRBJ2-1|TRBV28
CASSSWKQGSSYNEQFF
>TRBJ2-7|TRBV2
CASFSDSSYEQYF
>TRBJ2-7|TRBV2
CASRTSLDWVSYEQYF